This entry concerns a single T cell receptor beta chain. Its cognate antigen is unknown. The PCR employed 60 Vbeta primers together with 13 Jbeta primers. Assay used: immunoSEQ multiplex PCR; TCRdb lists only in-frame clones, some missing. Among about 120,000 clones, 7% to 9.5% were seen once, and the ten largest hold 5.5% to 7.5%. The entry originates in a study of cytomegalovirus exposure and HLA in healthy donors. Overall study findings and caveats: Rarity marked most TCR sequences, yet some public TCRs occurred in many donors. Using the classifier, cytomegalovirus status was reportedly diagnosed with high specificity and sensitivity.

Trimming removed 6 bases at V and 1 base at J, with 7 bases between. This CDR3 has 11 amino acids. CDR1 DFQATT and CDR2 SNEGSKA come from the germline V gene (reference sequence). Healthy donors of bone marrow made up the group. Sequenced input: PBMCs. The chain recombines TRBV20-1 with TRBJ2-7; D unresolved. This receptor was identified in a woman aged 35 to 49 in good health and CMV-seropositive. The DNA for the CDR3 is TGCAGTGCCCAGCGATCCTACGAGCAGTACTTC. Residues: CSAQRSYEQYF.